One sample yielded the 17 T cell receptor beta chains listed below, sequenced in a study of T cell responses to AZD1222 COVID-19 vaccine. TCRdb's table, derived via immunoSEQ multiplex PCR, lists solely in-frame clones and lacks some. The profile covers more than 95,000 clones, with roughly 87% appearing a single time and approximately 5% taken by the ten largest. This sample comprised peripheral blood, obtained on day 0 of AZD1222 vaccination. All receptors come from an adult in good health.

The DNA of the CDR3 is TGTGCCTGGAGTCGGGGAGCATACGAGCAGTACTTC. Its protein product is CAWSRGAYEQYF. The chain employs TRBV30 and TRBJ2-7; D possibly corresponds to TRBD2 (5 bases). The CDR3 is 12 residues long. Germline CDR1 and CDR2: GTSNPN and SVGIG (reference sequence). The V end lost 2 bases, the J end lost 4 bases, and 9 bases lay between the germline ends. Using reference TRBV30 and TRBJ2-7 for the parts outside the CDR3, the full variable domain is SQTIHQWPATLVQPVGSPLSLECTVEGTSNPNLYWYRQAAGRGLQLLFYSVGIGQISSEVPQNLSASRPQDRQFILSSKKLLLSDSGFYLCAWSRGAYEQYFGPGTRLTVT.

The CDR3 DNA reads TGTGCCAGTAGTATAGTGGGACAGGTCTATGGCTACACCTTC. This gives the protein CASSIVGQVYGYTF. The chain employs TRBV19 and TRBJ1-2, with 8 positions matching TRBD1. The V and J ends lost 1 base and 4 bases, in that order; junction bases with no gene match: 2. The V gene's germline CDR1 is LNHDA and CDR2 SQIVND (reference sequence). The CDR3 consists of 14 residues.

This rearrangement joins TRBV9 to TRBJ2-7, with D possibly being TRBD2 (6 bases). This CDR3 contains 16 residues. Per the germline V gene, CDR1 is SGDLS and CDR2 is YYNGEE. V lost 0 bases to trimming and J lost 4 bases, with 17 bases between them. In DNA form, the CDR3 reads TGTGCCAGCAGCGTAGCTGTAGGGGAGGCAGCATACGAGCAGTACTTC. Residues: CASSVAVGEAAYEQYF.

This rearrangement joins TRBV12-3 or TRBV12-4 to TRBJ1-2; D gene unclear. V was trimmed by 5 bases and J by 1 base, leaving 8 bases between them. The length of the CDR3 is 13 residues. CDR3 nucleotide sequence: TGTGCCAGCAGTCCGACATATAACTATGGCTACACCTTC. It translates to CASSPTYNYGYTF.

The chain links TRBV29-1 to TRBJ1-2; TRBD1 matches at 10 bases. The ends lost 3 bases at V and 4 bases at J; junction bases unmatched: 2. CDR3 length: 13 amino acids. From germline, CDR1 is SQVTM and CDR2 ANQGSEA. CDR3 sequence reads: CSVETGGIYGYTF. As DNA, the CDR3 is TGCAGCGTTGAGACAGGGGGCATCTATGGCTACACCTTC.

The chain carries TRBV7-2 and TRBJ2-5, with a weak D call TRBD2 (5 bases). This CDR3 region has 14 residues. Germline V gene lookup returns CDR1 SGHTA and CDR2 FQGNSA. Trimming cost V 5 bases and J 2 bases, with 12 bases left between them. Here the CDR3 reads CASSLRRGQETQYF. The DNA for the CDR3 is TGTGCCAGCAGCCTCCGGAGAGGGCAAGAGACCCAGTACTTC.

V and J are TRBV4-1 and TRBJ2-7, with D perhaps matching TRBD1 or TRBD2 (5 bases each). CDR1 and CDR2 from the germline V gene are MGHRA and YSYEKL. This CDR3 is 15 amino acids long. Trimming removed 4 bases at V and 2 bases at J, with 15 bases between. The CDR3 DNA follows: TGCGCCAGCAGCCCGCTAACTGGGACCACCTACGAGCAGTACTTC. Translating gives CASSPLTGTTYEQYF.

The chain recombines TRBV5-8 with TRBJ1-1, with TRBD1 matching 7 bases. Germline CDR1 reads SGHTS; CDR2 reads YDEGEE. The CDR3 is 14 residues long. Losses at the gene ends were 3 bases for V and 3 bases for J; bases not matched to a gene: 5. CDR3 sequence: CASSSDDRDTEAFF. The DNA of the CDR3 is TGTGCCAGCAGCTCAGATGACAGGGACACTGAAGCTTTCTTT.

This CDR3 reads CASSEYGGTEAFF. CDR3 nucleotide sequence: TGTGCCAGCAGTGAATATGGGGGTACTGAAGCTTTCTTT. The genes are TRBV25-1 and TRBJ1-1; D perhaps matches TRBD1 (5 bases). V gave up 0 bases and J gave up 5 bases, with 7 bases separating them. Germline CDR1 reads MGHDK; CDR2 reads SYGVNS. The CDR3 extends over 13 amino acids.

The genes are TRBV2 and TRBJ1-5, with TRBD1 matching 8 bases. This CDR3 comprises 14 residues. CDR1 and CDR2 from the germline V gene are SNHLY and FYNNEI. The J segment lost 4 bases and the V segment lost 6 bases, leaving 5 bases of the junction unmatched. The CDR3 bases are TGTGCCAGCAGCTCCCGGGACAGGAATCAGCCCCAGCATTTT. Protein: CASSSRDRNQPQHF.

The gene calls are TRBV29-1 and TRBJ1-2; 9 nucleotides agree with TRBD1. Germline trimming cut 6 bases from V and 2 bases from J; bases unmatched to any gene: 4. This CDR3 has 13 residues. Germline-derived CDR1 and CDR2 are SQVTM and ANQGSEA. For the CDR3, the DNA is TGCAGCGTCAAGACAGGGGGGAACTATGGCTACACCTTC. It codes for CSVKTGGNYGYTF.

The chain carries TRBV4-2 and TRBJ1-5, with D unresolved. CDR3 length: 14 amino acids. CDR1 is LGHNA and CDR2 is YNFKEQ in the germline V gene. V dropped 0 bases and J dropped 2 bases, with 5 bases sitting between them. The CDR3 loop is CASSQDGGNQPQHF. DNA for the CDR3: TGTGCCAGCAGCCAAGACGGTGGCAATCAGCCCCAGCATTTT.

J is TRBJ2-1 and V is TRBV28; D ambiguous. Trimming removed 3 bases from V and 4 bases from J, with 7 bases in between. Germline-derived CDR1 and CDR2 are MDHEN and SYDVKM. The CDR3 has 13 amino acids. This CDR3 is CASSLRLYNEQFF. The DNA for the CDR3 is TGTGCCAGCAGTTTGCGGCTATACAATGAGCAGTTCTTC. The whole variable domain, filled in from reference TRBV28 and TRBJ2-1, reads DVKVTQSSRYLVKRTGEKVFLECVQDMDHENMFWYRQDPGLGLRLIYFSYDVKMKEKGDIPEGYSVSREKKERFSLILESASTNQTSMYLCASSLRLYNEQFFGPGTRLTVL.

The CDR3 protein is CASSTLGQGAYEQYF. CDR3 nucleotide sequence: TGTGCCAGTAGTACCCTGGGACAGGGGGCGTACGAGCAGTACTTC. The chain joins TRBV19 to TRBJ2-7; TRBD1 matches at 12 bases. In germline, CDR1 is LNHDA, CDR2 SQIVND (reference sequence). V shed 4 bases, J shed 4 bases, and the junction held 5 bases outside the gene matches. This CDR3 comprises 15 residues.

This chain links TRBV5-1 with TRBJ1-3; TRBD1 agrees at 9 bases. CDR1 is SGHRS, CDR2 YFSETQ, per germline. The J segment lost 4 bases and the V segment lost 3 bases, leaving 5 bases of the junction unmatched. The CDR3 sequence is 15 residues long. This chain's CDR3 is CASSSPGQGGNTIYF. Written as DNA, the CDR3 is TGCGCCAGCAGCTCGCCCGGACAGGGGGGAAACACCATATATTTT.

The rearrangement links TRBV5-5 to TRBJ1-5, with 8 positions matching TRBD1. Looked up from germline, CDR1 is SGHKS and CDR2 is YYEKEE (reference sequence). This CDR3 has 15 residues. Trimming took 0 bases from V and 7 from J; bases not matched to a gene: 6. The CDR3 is CASSLVQGANQPQHF. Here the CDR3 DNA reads TGTGCCAGCAGCTTGGTGCAGGGGGCGAACCAGCCCCAGCATTTT.

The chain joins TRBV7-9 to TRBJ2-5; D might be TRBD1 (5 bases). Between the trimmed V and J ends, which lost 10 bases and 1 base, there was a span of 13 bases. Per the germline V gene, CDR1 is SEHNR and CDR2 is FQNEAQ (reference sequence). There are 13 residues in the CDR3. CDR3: CATRQTLQETQYF. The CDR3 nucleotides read TGTGCCACCCGACAGACCCTCCAAGAGACCCAGTACTTC. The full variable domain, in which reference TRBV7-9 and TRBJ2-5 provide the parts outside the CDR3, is DTGVSQNPRHKITKRGQNVTFRCDPISEHNRLYWYRQTLGQGPEFLTYFQNEAQLEKSRLLSDRFSAERPKGSFSTLEIQRTEQGDSAMYLCATRQTLQETQYFGPGTRLLVL.